The present entry profiles one TCR beta chain with its context. This sample was taken from a study of cytomegalovirus exposure and HLA in healthy donors. Study background: Genetic ancestry analysis placed over 65% of the roughly 400 donors that were genotyped in the Caucasian-associated cluster.

Use of 60 Vbeta and 13 Jbeta primers characterized the PCR. Authors' processing steps: In a later analysis, some 80 million unique TCR beta chains included roughly 11 million shared by two or more donors. Data came from immunoSEQ multiplex PCR; TCRdb stores just in-frame clones and leaves some out. V and J calls and clone size come straight from that table; D and trimming were deduced from the DNA. In the table there are about 210,000 clones, 82% of which are singletons. Sequenced input: PBMCs. This sequence was found in a man in his forties in good health and CMV-seropositive.

In DNA form, the CDR3 reads TGTGCCAGCAGCTTAGGGGGGCAGGGGGCCTACGAGCAGTACTTC. Translated, it gives CASSLGGQGAYEQYF. The chain employs TRBV7-8 and TRBJ2-5; 7 bases agree with TRBD1. The J call may be incorrect, as the DNA end agrees better with TRBJ2-7. CDR3 length: 15 amino acids. Germline V CDR1 and CDR2: SGHVS, FQNEAQ.